This T cell receptor (beta chain) was profiled in a study of cytomegalovirus exposure and HLA in healthy donors. Broader study findings: The authors later found HLA-associated TCR beta chains more clonally expanded than equally common others. Later on, an analysis found that several of the most significant clusters appeared to be linked to common viral pathogens, which included parvovirus B19. Most of the TCR beta V segments (in an earlier analysis) were productive either about 87% or about 30% of the time.

Concerning this clone itself: Its antigen is not identified.

Primers included in the PCR were 60 Vbeta and 13 Jbeta primers. Assay used: immunoSEQ multiplex PCR; TCRdb lists only in-frame clones, some missing. The sample lists just over 150,000 clones, 84% seen once, with under 7.5% in the top ten. V shed 0 bases and J shed 7 bases, with 16 bases lying between them. The CDR3 is made up of 15 amino acids. CDR1 and CDR2 from the germline V gene are SGHNT and YYREEE (reference sequence). All donors participated as healthy donors of bone marrow. The V call is TRBV5-4, the J call TRBJ2-5; possible D gene TRBD1, 6 bases. This receptor was taken from a man in his fifties or sixties in good health and CMV-seropositive. The sequenced material came from PBMCs. In DNA form, the CDR3 reads TGTGCCAGCAGCTTGGAAAGGACAGAGAGCGGGACCCAGTACTTC. Its translation: CASSLERTESGTQYF.